These 21 T cell receptor beta chains originate from one sample sequenced in a study of T cell changes during pregnancy in multiple sclerosis. Repertoires were generated with immunoSEQ multiplex PCR, while TCRdb's copy carries only in-frame clones and drops some. The sample shows roughly 120,000 clones, around 90% of them seen only once. Sequencing was performed on peripheral blood, taken in the third trimester of pregnancy. The receptors here all came from a female donor with multiple sclerosis, enrolled in a pregnancy study.

J is TRBJ1-5 and V is TRBV19, with a weak D call TRBD1 (5 bases). This CDR3 is built from 15 residues. Deletions cut 0 bases from V and 2 bases from J, with 8 bases between. Per the germline V gene, CDR1 is LNHDA and CDR2 is SQIVND (reference sequence). CDR3 DNA: TGTGCCAGTAGTATAGACGGGGGTGGCAATCAGCCCCAGCATTTT. The encoded protein is CASSIDGGGNQPQHF.

This chain uses TRBV5-1 with TRBJ2-1; 11 nucleotides agree with TRBD2. CDR3 length: 14 amino acids. Trimming at V came to 4 bases and at J to 10 bases, leaving 7 bases not matched to a gene. The V gene's germline CDR1 is SGHRS and CDR2 YFSETQ. The CDR3 region has the DNA TGCGCCAGCAGCCTGGTGGTAGCGGGAGGGGAGCAGTTCTTC. Protein product: CASSLVVAGGEQFF.

This chain connects TRBV30 to TRBJ1-4; D may be TRBD1 (5 bases). CDR1 is GTSNPN and CDR2 is SVGIG in the germline V gene (reference sequence). The V end lost 0 bases, the J end lost 9 bases, and 14 bases lay between the germline ends. There are 14 residues in the CDR3. In nucleotides, the CDR3 is TGTGCCTGGAGTGTAGTTCAGGGTCGGCAAAAACTGTTTTTT. This gives the protein CAWSVVQGRQKLFF.

The rearrangement uses TRBV6-1 and TRBJ2-7; 8 nucleotides line up with TRBD2. The CDR3 contains 17 residues. V was clipped by 4 bases and J by 1 base; unmatched bases: 12. Germline lookup yields CDR1 MNHNS and CDR2 SASEGT. DNA of the CDR3: TGTGCCAGCAGTGCAATTGTATCGAGCGGGAGTTCCTACGAGCAGTACTTC. Protein product: CASSAIVSSGSSYEQYF.

This rearrangement joins TRBV6-5 to TRBJ2-5; weak D call: TRBD1 (5 bases). Trimming stripped 0 bases from V and 5 bases from J, with 13 bases between. The length of the CDR3 is 15 residues. The germline CDR1 and CDR2 sequences are MNHEY and SVGAGI. The CDR3 reads CASSYSWGPSETQYF. In DNA form, the CDR3 reads TGTGCCAGCAGTTACTCATGGGGCCCCAGTGAGACCCAGTACTTC.

This sequence joins TRBV11-2 and TRBJ1-2, with D hard to call. CDR3 length: 15 residues. Germline V gives CDR1 SGHAT, CDR2 FQNNGV. The V end lost 1 base, the J end lost 6 bases, and 15 bases lay between the germline ends. The DNA for the CDR3 is TGTGCCAGCAGCTTAGGAGGGATGCCGACAAATGGCTACACCTTC. Encoded protein: CASSLGGMPTNGYTF.

The chain couples TRBV5-5 to TRBJ1-4, with D unclear. Germline loops: CDR1 SGHKS, CDR2 YYEKEE (reference sequence). This CDR3 is built from 15 residues. Trimming cost V 3 bases and J 3 bases, with 12 bases left between them. This CDR3 reads CASSSEQLSNEKLFF. Here the CDR3 DNA reads TGTGCCAGCAGCTCCGAACAGCTCTCTAATGAAAAACTGTTTTTT.

This chain connects TRBV7-6 to TRBJ1-4; TRBD1 matches at 8 bases. The germline V gene encodes CDR1 SGHVS and CDR2 FNYEAQ. This CDR3 spans 15 amino acids. Germline trimming cut 5 bases from V and 3 bases from J; bases unmatched to any gene: 5. CDR3 nucleotides: TGTGCCAGCAGCCTAGGACAGGGCGCTAATGAAAAACTGTTTTTT. Its protein is CASSLGQGANEKLFF.

This clone was counted a single time. J is TRBJ2-3 and V is TRBV29-1; 8 bases align to TRBD2. CDR1 SQVTM and CDR2 ANQGSEA come from the germline V gene. Trimming cost V 8 bases and J 0 bases; bases outside gene matches: 4. CDR3 size: 13 residues. CDR3 coding DNA: TGCAGCTCCGGGGGGGGCAGCACAGATACGCAGTATTTT. Translated, it gives CSSGGGSTDTQYF.

This clone was counted once. The V call is TRBV5-1, the J call TRBJ1-4; 11 bases are shared with TRBD1. V was clipped by 4 bases and J by 7 bases; unmatched bases: 6. The CDR3 has 15 residues. Germline V lookup: CDR1 SGHRS, CDR2 YFSETQ. CDR3 protein: CASSPEDRGLEKLFF. CDR3 bases: TGCGCCAGCAGCCCGGAGGACAGGGGGCTTGAAAAACTGTTTTTT.

V is TRBV9 and J is TRBJ2-5; TRBD2 aligns across 8 bases. Looked up from germline, CDR1 is SGDLS and CDR2 is YYNGEE. J was trimmed by 4 bases and V by 0 bases; bases with no gene match: 5. The CDR3 runs to 15 residues. This CDR3 reads CASSVGSGIRETQYF. DNA for the CDR3: TGTGCCAGCAGCGTAGGTAGCGGGATACGAGAGACCCAGTACTTC.

This chain uses TRBV18 with TRBJ2-3; D is perhaps TRBD1 (6 bases). CDR1 is KGHSH and CDR2 is LQKENI in the germline V gene. The CDR3 runs 13 residues. The V and J ends lost 9 bases and 3 bases respectively, with 13 bases between them. CDR3 residues: CASQGISTDTQYF. CDR3 nucleotide sequence: TGTGCCAGTCAGGGGATTTCGACAGATACGCAGTATTTT.

On this clone: The DNA is left out, because the CDR3 cannot be placed on it with certainty; the CDR3 is given as TCRdb lists it. This chain links TRBV25-1 with TRBJ1-6; whether TRBD1, the table's D call, matches the DNA was not checked. Germline V gives CDR1 MGHDK, CDR2 SYGVNS. Termini included, the CDR3 measures 18 amino acids. The CDR3 reads CASSSSYPWTGPKSPLHF.

The chain carries TRBV27 and TRBJ2-5, with 9 nucleotides matching TRBD1. The CDR3 is 19 residues long. Trimming cost V 7 bases and J 0 bases; bases outside gene matches: 18. Germline V gives CDR1 MNHEY, CDR2 SMNVEV (reference sequence). CDR3 nucleotides: TGTGCCAGCACTCACCACCTTGCGAGGACAGGGGCCAACCAAGAGACCCAGTACTTC. Translated: CASTHHLARTGANQETQYF.

This clone has a handful of counts. The gene calls are TRBV28 and TRBJ2-7, with D unresolved. The V gene lost 5 bases and the J gene lost 5 bases, with 16 bases spanning the gap. In germline, CDR1 is MDHEN, CDR2 SYDVKM. This CDR3 contains 14 residues. CDR3 bases: TGTGCCAGCAGTCGAGAAGTCCGGAGCGACGAGCAGTACTTC. It translates to CASSREVRSDEQYF.

This chain connects TRBV13 to TRBJ2-1; weak D call: TRBD2 (7 bases). The CDR3 contains 15 residues. The V gene's germline CDR1 is PRHDT and CDR2 FYEKMQ (reference sequence). With 1 base removed from V and 5 bases from J, the gap between germline ends came to 12 bases. The DNA for the CDR3 is TGTGCCAGCAGCTTAGAGGGGGGGCGGCACAATGAGCAGTTCTTC. Amino acids: CASSLEGGRHNEQFF.

This chain connects TRBV29-1 to TRBJ2-7, with D possibly matching TRBD1 (6 bases). The CDR3 spans 15 residues. Germline-derived CDR1 and CDR2 are SQVTM and ANQGSEA. V was cut by 6 bases and J by 6 bases, with 24 bases left in between. Here the CDR3 reads CSVQPDSTWSGEQYF. CDR3 DNA sequence: TGCAGCGTCCAGCCGGACAGTACGTGGTCGGGCGAGCAGTACTTC.

This chain uses TRBV30 with TRBJ1-2; D gene unclear. V was trimmed by 2 bases and J by 13 bases, leaving 8 bases between them. CDR1 and CDR2 from the germline V gene are GTSNPN and SVGIG (reference sequence). There are 9 residues in the CDR3. The CDR3 is CAWSPPGTF. As DNA, the CDR3 is TGTGCCTGGAGTCCACCGGGCACCTTC.

The gene calls are TRBV28 and TRBJ1-2; D gene uncertain. Germline CDR1 and CDR2: MDHEN and SYDVKM. The CDR3 contains 13 residues. V lost 2 bases to trimming and J lost 2 bases, with 6 bases between them. The CDR3 protein is CASSLKSNYGYTF. CDR3 DNA: TGTGCCAGCAGTTTAAAGAGCAACTATGGCTACACCTTC.

The chain is built from TRBV28 and TRBJ2-3, with a tentative D call TRBD2 (7 bases). The germline CDR1 and CDR2 sequences are MDHEN and SYDVKM. This CDR3 region has 13 residues. V was clipped by 11 bases and J by 5 bases, with 17 bases between them. For the CDR3, the DNA is TGTGCCGCTGTTCGGGGGGCGGGAGATACGCAGTATTTT. Protein sequence: CAAVRGAGDTQYF.

The V gene is TRBV6-5, the J gene TRBJ2-7, with 11 bases fitting TRBD1. The germline V gene has CDR1 MNHEY and CDR2 SVGAGI. The CDR3 runs 15 residues. With V trimmed by 5 bases and J by 4 bases, 7 bases remained unmatched. In DNA, the CDR3 is TGTGCCAGCAGTCCCCGGACAGGGGGCGTATACGAGCAGTACTTC. It translates to CASSPRTGGVYEQYF.